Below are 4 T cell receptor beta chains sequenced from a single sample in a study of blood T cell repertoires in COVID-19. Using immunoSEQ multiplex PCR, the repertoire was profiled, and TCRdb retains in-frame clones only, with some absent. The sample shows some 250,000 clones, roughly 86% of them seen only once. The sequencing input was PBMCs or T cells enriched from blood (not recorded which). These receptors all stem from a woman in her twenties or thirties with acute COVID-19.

CDR3 protein: CASSASSGQGAAEAFF. DNA of the CDR3: TGTGCCAGCAGCGCAAGCTCGGGACAAGGTGCTGCTGAAGCTTTCTTT. This rearrangement joins TRBV2 to TRBJ1-1, with D perhaps TRBD1 (6 bases). This CDR3 contains 16 residues. V lost 6 bases and J 6 bases, leaving 23 bases between the germline ends. CDR1 and CDR2 (germline): SNHLY, FYNNEI.

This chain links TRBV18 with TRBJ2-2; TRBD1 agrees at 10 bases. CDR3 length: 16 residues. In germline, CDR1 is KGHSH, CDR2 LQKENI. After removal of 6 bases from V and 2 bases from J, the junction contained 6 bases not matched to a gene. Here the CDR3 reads CASSPGQGRNTGELFF. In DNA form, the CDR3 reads TGTGCCAGCTCCCCGGGACAGGGGAGAAACACCGGGGAGCTGTTTTTT.

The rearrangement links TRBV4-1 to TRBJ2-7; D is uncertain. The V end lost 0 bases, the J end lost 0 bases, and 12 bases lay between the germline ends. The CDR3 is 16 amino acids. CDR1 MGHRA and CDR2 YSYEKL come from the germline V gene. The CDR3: CASSQEVPPGSYEQYF. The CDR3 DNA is TGCGCCAGCAGCCAAGAGGTTCCTCCCGGCTCCTACGAGCAGTACTTC.

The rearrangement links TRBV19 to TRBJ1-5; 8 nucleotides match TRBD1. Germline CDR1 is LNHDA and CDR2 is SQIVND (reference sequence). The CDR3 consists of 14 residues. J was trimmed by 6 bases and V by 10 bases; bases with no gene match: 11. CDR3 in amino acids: CATRTQGASQPQHF. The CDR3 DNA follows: TGTGCCACACGAACTCAGGGGGCGAGTCAGCCCCAGCATTTT. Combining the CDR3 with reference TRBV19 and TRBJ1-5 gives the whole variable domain DGGITQSPKYLFRKEGQNVTLSCEQNLNHDAMYWYRQDPGQGLRLIYYSQIVNDFQKGDIAEGYSVSREKKESFPLTVTSAQKNPTAFYLCATRTQGASQPQHFGDGTRLSIL.